The clone carrying this T cell receptor beta chain was recorded at least ten times. Its antigen is still unknown. Tagging with unique molecular identifiers was applied to individual cDNA molecules. From the 5' RACE reads, TCRdb called clonotypes with MiXCR, one entry per CDR3 protein. Counted here are around 57,000 distinct CDR3 sequences, 11% occurring once; the ten biggest clones make up around 1.8%. Per the germline V gene, CDR1 is SEHNR and CDR2 is FQNEAQ (reference sequence). The CDR3 sequence is 12 residues long. Trimming cost V 4 bases and J 5 bases, with 8 bases left between them. The sample belongs to a study of early T cells in non-severe SARS-CoV-2 infection. Across the whole study: It was bulk RNA from unsorted whole blood that was sequenced, and the chains were unpaired.

Whole-study findings and limits: Matching results from VDJdb favored anti-spike CD8 responses, leaving private and CD4 specificities undetected.

The V call is TRBV7-9, the J call TRBJ1-1; D ambiguous. This sequence was found in an adult who was a healthcare worker with PCR-confirmed SARS-CoV-2 infection or an uninfected control (not recorded which). Sequencing was carried out using whole blood. DNA for the CDR3: TGTGCCAGCAGCTACAGCGGGACTGAAGCTTTCTTT. Translated, it gives CASSYSGTEAFF.